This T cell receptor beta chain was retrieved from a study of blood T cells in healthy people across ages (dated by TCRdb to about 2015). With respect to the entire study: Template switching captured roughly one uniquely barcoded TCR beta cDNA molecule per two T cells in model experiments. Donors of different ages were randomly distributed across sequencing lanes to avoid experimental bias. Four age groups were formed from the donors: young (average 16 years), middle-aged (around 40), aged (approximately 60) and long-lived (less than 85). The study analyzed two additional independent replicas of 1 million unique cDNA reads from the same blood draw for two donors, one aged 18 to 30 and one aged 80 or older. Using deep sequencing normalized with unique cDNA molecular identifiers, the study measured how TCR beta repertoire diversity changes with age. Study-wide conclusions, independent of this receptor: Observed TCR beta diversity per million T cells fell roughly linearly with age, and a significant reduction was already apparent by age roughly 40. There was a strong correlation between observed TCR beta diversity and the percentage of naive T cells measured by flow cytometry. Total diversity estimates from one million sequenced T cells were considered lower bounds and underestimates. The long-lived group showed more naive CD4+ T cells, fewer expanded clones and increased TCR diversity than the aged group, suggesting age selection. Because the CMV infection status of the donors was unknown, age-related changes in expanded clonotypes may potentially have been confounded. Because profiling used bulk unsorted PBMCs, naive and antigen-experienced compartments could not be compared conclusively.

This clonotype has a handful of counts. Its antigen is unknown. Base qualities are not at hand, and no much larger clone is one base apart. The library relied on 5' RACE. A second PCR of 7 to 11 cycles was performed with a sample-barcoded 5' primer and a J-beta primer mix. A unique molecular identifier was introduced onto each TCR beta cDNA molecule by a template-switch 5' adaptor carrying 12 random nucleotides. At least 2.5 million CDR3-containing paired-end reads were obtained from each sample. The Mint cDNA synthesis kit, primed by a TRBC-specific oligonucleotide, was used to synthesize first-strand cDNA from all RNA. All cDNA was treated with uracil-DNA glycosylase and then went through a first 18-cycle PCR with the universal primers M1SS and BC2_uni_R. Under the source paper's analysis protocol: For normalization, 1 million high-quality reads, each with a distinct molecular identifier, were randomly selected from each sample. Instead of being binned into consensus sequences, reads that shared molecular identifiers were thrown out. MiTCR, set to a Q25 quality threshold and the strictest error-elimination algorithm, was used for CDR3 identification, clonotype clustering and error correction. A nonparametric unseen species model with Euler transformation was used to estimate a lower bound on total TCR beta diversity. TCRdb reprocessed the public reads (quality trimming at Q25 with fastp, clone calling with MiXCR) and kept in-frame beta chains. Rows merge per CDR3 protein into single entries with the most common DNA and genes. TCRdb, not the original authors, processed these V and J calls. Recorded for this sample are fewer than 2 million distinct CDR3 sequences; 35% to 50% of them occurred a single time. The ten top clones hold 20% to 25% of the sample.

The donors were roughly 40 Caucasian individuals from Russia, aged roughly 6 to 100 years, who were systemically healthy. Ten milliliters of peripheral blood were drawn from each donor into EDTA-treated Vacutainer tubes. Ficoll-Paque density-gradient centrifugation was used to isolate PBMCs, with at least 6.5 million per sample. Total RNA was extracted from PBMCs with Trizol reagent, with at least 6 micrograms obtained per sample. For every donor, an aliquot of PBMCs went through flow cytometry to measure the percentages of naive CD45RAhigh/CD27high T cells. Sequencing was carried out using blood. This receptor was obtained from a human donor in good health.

The base sequence is TGTGCCAGCAGTCGACCAAACAGGGTTGGAGCAGATACGCAGTATTTT. It codes for CASSRPNRVGADTQYF. The chain was built from TRBV6-5 and TRBJ2-3; a weak D assignment points to TRBD1 (6 bases agree). The CDR3 goes from the cysteine to the phenylalanine over 16 residues. Just the 48-base CDR3 DNA is kept, in frame starting at base 1. Trimming takes 5 bases from V and 4 bases from J, and the germline ends sit 19 bases apart. CDR1 and CDR2, per the germline V gene, are MNHEY and SVGAGI.